These 14 T cell receptor beta chains originate from one sample sequenced in a study of cytomegalovirus exposure and HLA in healthy donors. A multiplex PCR was run with 60 Vbeta primers and 13 Jbeta primers. Measured with immunoSEQ multiplex PCR; TCRdb has only the in-frame clones, and not every one. Of fewer than 250,000 clones listed, 65% to 85% are singletons. The source material was PBMCs. These receptors all come from a man aged 40-50 years in good health and CMV-seropositive.

Here the CDR3 DNA reads TGTGCCAGCAGCCAAGATCTACTAGAGACCCAGTACTTC. It translates to CASSQDLLETQYF. The gene calls are TRBV14 and TRBJ2-5; D gene unclear. Per germline, CDR1 SGHDN and CDR2 FVKESK. V gave up 0 bases and J gave up 4 bases, with 6 bases separating them. The CDR3 runs to 13 residues.

The rearrangement links TRBV14 to TRBJ2-5, with a possible D match to TRBD2 (6 bases). The germline CDR1 and CDR2 sequences are SGHDN and FVKESK. This CDR3 is built from 14 residues. Trimming left V 2 bases short and J 4 bases short, with 11 bases between. CDR3 DNA sequence: TGTGCCAGCAGCCAAATTAGCGGTGCAGAGACCCAGTACTTC. The encoded protein is CASSQISGAETQYF.

J is TRBJ1-1 and V is TRBV6-5; D is undetermined. V was shortened by 4 bases and J by 1 base, with 7 bases between the two germline ends. The germline CDR1 and CDR2 sequences are MNHEY and SVGAGI. This CDR3 is 13 amino acids long. CDR3 sequence (DNA): TGTGCCAGCAGTTCCTTACAGAACACTGAAGCTTTCTTT. Translating it yields CASSSLQNTEAFF.

Written as DNA, the CDR3 is TGCGCCAGCAGCTTCCGGACAGCAGTCACAGATACGCAGTATTTT. Protein sequence: CASSFRTAVTDTQYF. The chain has TRBV4-1 and TRBJ2-3, with TRBD1 as a possible D gene (6 bases). The CDR3 loop spans 15 amino acids. Germline V gene lookup returns CDR1 MGHRA and CDR2 YSYEKL. The V end was cut by 5 bases, the J end by 2 bases, with 14 bases between.

The V call is TRBV7-9, the J call TRBJ2-3, with D hard to call. CDR1 is SEHNR and CDR2 is FQNEAQ in the germline V gene (reference sequence). With 5 bases removed from V and 1 base from J, the gap between germline ends came to 10 bases. This CDR3 has 14 amino acids. The CDR3 loop reads CASSHDTRTDTQYF. The CDR3 DNA reads as TGTGCCAGCAGCCATGACACCCGCACAGATACGCAGTATTTT.

This clone was counted a few times. This sequence joins TRBV5-1 and TRBJ1-2, with TRBD1 matching over 10 bases. The CDR3 extends over 18 amino acids. V trimming: 0 bases; J trimming: 2 bases; junction bases outside the gene matches: 10. From germline, CDR1 is SGHRS and CDR2 YFSETQ. The CDR3 here is CASSLGPTGTGANYGYTF. In nucleotides, the CDR3 is TGCGCCAGCAGCTTGGGCCCTACTGGGACAGGGGCGAACTATGGCTACACCTTC.

The genes are TRBV28 and TRBJ2-3; TRBD2 matches 8 bases. The J segment lost 2 bases and the V segment lost 5 bases, leaving 12 bases of the junction unmatched. CDR1 is MDHEN, CDR2 SYDVKM, per germline. The CDR3 is 17 residues long. CDR3 sequence (DNA): TGTGCCAGCAGTCCTTTAGCGGGGTCCCTTCACACAGATACGCAGTATTTT. Translating it yields CASSPLAGSLHTDTQYF.

V usage is TRBV30 and J usage is TRBJ2-2; D may be TRBD2 (6 bases). The ends were cut back, 6 bases at V and 7 bases at J, with 9 bases in the middle. The CDR3 runs 11 residues. CDR1 and CDR2 (germline): GTSNPN, SVGIG (reference sequence). CDR3 protein: CACLGGGELFF. Here the CDR3 DNA reads TGTGCCTGCCTGGGGGGCGGGGAGCTGTTTTTT.

CDR3 in amino acids: CASSSGTGGRGYTF. For the CDR3, the DNA is TGTGCCAGCAGCTCCGGGACAGGGGGAAGGGGCTACACCTTC. This chain links TRBV6-6 with TRBJ1-2, with 11 bases identical to TRBD1. Germline values: CDR1 MNHNY, CDR2 SVGAGI (reference sequence). The trim removed 6 bases at V and 8 bases at J, leaving 8 bases unmatched. The CDR3 is made up of 14 amino acids.

The rearrangement uses TRBV27 and TRBJ1-6, with 9 nucleotides matching TRBD1. Trimming took 5 bases from V and 10 from J; bases not matched to a gene: 3. Germline CDR1 MNHEY, CDR2 SMNVEV (reference sequence). The CDR3 runs to 13 residues. As DNA, the CDR3 is TGTGCCAGCAGTGGGACAGGGCGATCACCCCTCCACTTT. This encodes CASSGTGRSPLHF.

The chain has TRBV7-3 and TRBJ2-3; D gene ambiguous. From germline, CDR1 is SGHTA and CDR2 FQGTGA. V was pared by 5 bases and J by 0 bases, with 9 bases between. The CDR3 has 14 amino acids. CDR3 in DNA: TGTGCCAGCAGCCTGCGTCCTAGCACAGATACGCAGTATTTT. This translates into CASSLRPSTDTQYF.

This chain links TRBV7-2 with TRBJ2-4; perhaps TRBD2 as D (6 bases). The CDR3 is 15 amino acids. CDR1 and CDR2 (germline): SGHTA, FQGNSA. V lost 1 base to trimming and J lost 6 bases, with 13 bases between them. CDR3 DNA: TGTGCCAGCAGCTTAGAGGCAGGGAGGAGAAACATTCAGTACTTC. Translation gives CASSLEAGRRNIQYF.

The chain has TRBV5-4 and TRBJ1-1, with a weak D call TRBD1 (5 bases). In germline, CDR1 is SGHNT, CDR2 YYREEE (reference sequence). V was clipped by 1 base and J by 5 bases, with 9 bases between them. The CDR3 length is 13 residues. In nucleotides, the CDR3 is TGTGCCAGCAGCTTGAAGGGGTTGACTGAAGCTTTCTTT. It codes for CASSLKGLTEAFF.

This chain links TRBV5-1 with TRBJ1-1; the D gene is possibly TRBD1 (5 bases). Germline V gives CDR1 SGHRS, CDR2 YFSETQ. V shed 4 bases and J shed 1 base, with 14 bases lying between them. CDR3 length: 15 residues. CDR3 DNA: TGCGCCAGCAGCCCCTCCGTGGGGGGGAACACTGAAGCTTTCTTT. Amino acid sequence: CASSPSVGGNTEAFF.